Presented here are 32 T cell receptor beta chains from one specimen sequenced in a study of shared clonotypes between healthy human individuals. The naive CD8 fraction comprised CD45RO-negative cells positively selected for CCR7 and excluded terminally differentiated effector memory CD45RA+ cells. Libraries were prepared by immunoSEQ multiplex PCR; TCRdb keeps only in-frame clonotypes and omits some of them. In the table there are roughly 770,000 clones, around 96% of which are singletons. The sequenced sample consisted of naive CD8+ T cells sorted from blood. All receptors come from a man aged 25 to 45 in good health.

J is TRBJ1-5 and V is TRBV6-1; D is uncertain. Germline CDR1 and CDR2: MNHNS and SASEGT. This CDR3 spans 16 amino acids. Trimming took off 2 bases at V and 5 bases at J, with 16 bases between the two ends. The chain's CDR3 is CASSEKGAQGYQPQHF. The CDR3 DNA follows: TGTGCCAGCAGTGAAAAGGGCGCCCAAGGATATCAGCCCCAGCATTTT.

The V call is TRBV6-1, the J call TRBJ2-7, with TRBD2 matching 7 bases. Germline V gives CDR1 MNHNS, CDR2 SASEGT. The V gene end was trimmed by 0 bases and the J gene end by 3 bases; junction bases not matched to a gene: 2. There are 14 residues in the CDR3. The CDR3 coding sequence is TGTGCCAGCAGTGAAGCGGGGGGGGTCTACGAGCAGTACTTC. Amino acids: CASSEAGGVYEQYF.

The chain couples TRBV9 to TRBJ2-3; D is unresolved. The V end was cut by 3 bases, the J end by 2 bases, with 19 bases between. The germline V gene encodes CDR1 SGDLS and CDR2 YYNGEE. The CDR3 is 17 residues long. The CDR3 here is CASSAKRWGTNTDTQYF. The CDR3 DNA reads as TGTGCCAGCAGCGCAAAGAGATGGGGAACTAACACAGATACGCAGTATTTT.

V and J are TRBV5-6 and TRBJ2-7, with D maybe TRBD2 (5 bases). V was trimmed by 2 bases and J by 0 bases, leaving 9 bases between them. The CDR3 totals 14 residues. Germline-derived CDR1 and CDR2 are SGHDT and YYEEEE. The CDR3 bases are TGTGCCAGCAGCTTTGGACGGGACTCCTACGAGCAGTACTTC. It translates to CASSFGRDSYEQYF.

The rearrangement links TRBV28 to TRBJ2-3; no clear D gene. The ends were cut back, 6 bases at V and 0 bases at J, with 19 bases in the middle. The CDR3 covers 17 residues. Per the germline V gene, CDR1 is MDHEN and CDR2 is SYDVKM. As DNA, the CDR3 is TGTGCCAGCAGAGAATCTACTCCTTATTCCAGCACAGATACGCAGTATTTT. Translated: CASRESTPYSSTDTQYF.

This clone showed up just once. V gene TRBV10-3 combines with J gene TRBJ2-1; TRBD1 matches at 9 bases. Germline CDR1 reads ENHRY; CDR2 reads SYGVKD. The CDR3 has 14 amino acids. Trimming at V came to 6 bases and at J to 5 bases, leaving 5 bases not matched to a gene. CDR3 DNA sequence: TGTGCCATCAGCGGGACAGGGAGAGACAATGAGCAGTTCTTC. This sequence encodes CAISGTGRDNEQFF.

The CDR3 DNA reads TGTGCCAGCAGTTTATCGACAGGGGCCCTCTATGGCTACACCTTC. It codes for CASSLSTGALYGYTF. The chain carries TRBV27 and TRBJ1-2; 8 bases fit TRBD1. The CDR3 length is 15 residues. Germline CDR1 is MNHEY and CDR2 is SMNVEV (reference sequence). Trimming at V came to 0 bases and at J to 4 bases, leaving 4 bases not matched to a gene.

The chain employs TRBV28 and TRBJ2-7, with D possibly TRBD1 on 6 matching bases. V gave up 7 bases and J gave up 6 bases, with 31 bases separating them. Germline values: CDR1 MDHEN, CDR2 SYDVKM. This CDR3 region has 18 residues. CDR3 DNA sequence: TGTGCCAGCACCTCCGCAATGTATCCCGGGACAAGGCGTGGCGAGCAGTACTTC. The encoded protein is CASTSAMYPGTRRGEQYF. Full variable domain (rest looked up from reference TRBV28 and TRBJ2-7): DVKVTQSSRYLVKRTGEKVFLECVQDMDHENMFWYRQDPGLGLRLIYFSYDVKMKEKGDIPEGYSVSREKKERFSLILESASTNQTSMYLCASTSAMYPGTRRGEQYFGPGTRLTVT.

J is TRBJ2-1 and V is TRBV7-8, with TRBD2 matching 8 bases. V dropped 5 bases and J dropped 0; count of bases not matched to a gene: 24. Germline loops: CDR1 SGHVS, CDR2 FQNEAQ. The CDR3 runs to 22 residues. The CDR3 DNA reads TGTGCCAGCAGCGAAAGTGGGGCACAGGGCAGCGGGAGCGCTGACTCCTACAATGAGCAGTTCTTC. Translation: CASSESGAQGSGSADSYNEQFF.

The rearrangement joins TRBV29-1 to TRBJ2-7; D is possibly TRBD2 (7 bases). This CDR3 comprises 15 residues. The V gene lost 3 bases and the J gene lost 4 bases, with 19 bases spanning the gap. CDR1 and CDR2 (germline): SQVTM, ANQGSEA. The CDR3 loop reads CSVELNREGEYEQYF. Here the CDR3 DNA reads TGCAGCGTTGAGTTAAACAGGGAGGGCGAATACGAGCAGTACTTC.

The chain recombines TRBV28 with TRBJ2-7; D is unresolved. Trimming left V 5 bases short and J 8 bases short, with 13 bases between. In germline, CDR1 is MDHEN, CDR2 SYDVKM. This CDR3 is 12 amino acids long. CDR3 region: CASSLGSGQQYF. CDR3 bases: TGTGCCAGCAGTCTTGGGTCTGGACAGCAGTACTTC.

V and J are TRBV7-9 and TRBJ2-1; 9 nucleotides match TRBD1. The CDR3 spans 16 residues. V shed 4 bases, J shed 6 bases, and the junction held 10 bases outside the gene matches. Per germline, CDR1 SEHNR and CDR2 FQNEAQ (reference sequence). CDR3 residues: CASSSRRDRVFNEQFF. In nucleotides, the CDR3 is TGTGCCAGCAGCTCTCGCCGGGACAGGGTGTTCAATGAGCAGTTCTTC.

The gene calls are TRBV5-1 and TRBJ2-3; 9 bases align to TRBD2. Germline assignment: CDR1 SGHRS and CDR2 YFSETQ. CDR3 size: 14 residues. Trimming cost V 7 bases and J 0 bases; bases outside gene matches: 3. The CDR3 reads CASYSGRSTDTQYF. The CDR3 coding sequence is TGCGCCAGCTATAGCGGGAGAAGCACAGATACGCAGTATTTT.

Comments on this clone: Other DNA sequences from this sample encode an identical CDR3 as well. V and J are TRBV27 and TRBJ2-7; 8 bases match TRBD2. There are 15 residues in the CDR3. J gave up 3 bases and V 4 bases, and 8 bases lay outside the gene matches. Germline CDR1 and CDR2: MNHEY and SMNVEV (reference sequence). The CDR3 nucleotides read TGTGCCAGCAGTTCGGGGACTAGTGGCATCTACGAGCAGTACTTC. Protein product: CASSSGTSGIYEQYF.

The rearrangement uses TRBV27 and TRBJ2-3; the match to TRBD2 covers 10 bases. Germline CDR1 and CDR2: MNHEY and SMNVEV (reference sequence). The trim removed 5 bases at V and 6 bases at J, leaving 8 bases unmatched. The CDR3 runs to 15 residues. The CDR3 bases are TGTGCCAGCAGTAGAGCGGGAGGGCCTCTGGATACGCAGTATTTT. Translated: CASSRAGGPLDTQYF.

The V call is TRBV7-9, the J call TRBJ2-5; D unclear. This CDR3 is 14 amino acids long. V was cut by 4 bases and J by 1 base, with 10 bases left in between. Germline values: CDR1 SEHNR, CDR2 FQNEAQ (reference sequence). The CDR3 loop reads CASSSTYGQETQYF. DNA for the CDR3: TGTGCCAGCAGCTCAACATACGGCCAAGAGACCCAGTACTTC.

V is TRBV29-1 and J is TRBJ2-7; the D gene is possibly TRBD1 (5 bases). The V end lost 1 base, the J end lost 0 bases, and 13 bases lay between the germline ends. This CDR3 is built from 15 residues. CDR1 SQVTM and CDR2 ANQGSEA come from the germline V gene. CDR3 bases: TGCAGCGTTGAAGCTCCAGACAGAGACTCCTACGAGCAGTACTTC. Translating gives CSVEAPDRDSYEQYF.

A note on this clone: This specimen includes other DNA sequences encoding the same CDR3. The chain is built from TRBV7-9 and TRBJ1-1; D gene unclear. The V end lost 5 bases, the J end lost 4 bases, and 8 bases lay between the germline ends. The CDR3 runs to 12 residues. Germline V gene data show CDR1 as SEHNR and CDR2 as FQNEAQ (reference sequence). CDR3 in DNA: TGTGCCAGCAGCCCCGGGAGCACTGAAGCTTTCTTT. Protein sequence: CASSPGSTEAFF.

In its sample, this clone was seen once. The J gene is TRBJ2-3, the V gene TRBV18; D is perhaps TRBD1 or TRBD2 (6 bases each). In germline, CDR1 is KGHSH, CDR2 LQKENI. V shed 6 bases and J shed 6 bases, with 19 bases lying between them. The CDR3 loop spans 15 amino acids. The CDR3 is CASSTGAEWSDTQYF. CDR3 nucleotides: TGTGCCAGCTCCACGGGGGCTGAATGGTCCGATACGCAGTATTTT.

V gene TRBV27 combines with J gene TRBJ2-7; a weak D match, TRBD1 (5 bases). CDR1 MNHEY and CDR2 SMNVEV come from the germline V gene (reference sequence). CDR3 length: 15 amino acids. V was cut by 8 bases and J by 3 bases, with 20 bases left in between. CDR3: CASCGGNRLVYEQYF. In DNA, the CDR3 is TGTGCCAGCTGTGGTGGAAACAGGCTTGTCTACGAGCAGTACTTC.

This sequence joins TRBV27 and TRBJ1-3; D perhaps matches TRBD1 (5 bases). V lost 10 bases and J lost 0, with 10 bases in between. The CDR3 sequence is 13 residues long. Germline CDR1 MNHEY, CDR2 SMNVEV (reference sequence). The CDR3 loop reads CATRAPSGNTIYF. DNA of the CDR3: TGTGCCACCAGGGCTCCCTCTGGAAACACCATATATTTT.

This clone was observed a few times. This chain links TRBV28 with TRBJ1-4; weak D call: TRBD1 (5 bases). Germline values: CDR1 MDHEN, CDR2 SYDVKM. Trimming left V 5 bases short and J 3 bases short, with 10 bases between. This CDR3 region has 14 residues. The CDR3 DNA reads TGTGCCAGCAGTAATGACAGACCTAATGAAAAACTGTTTTTT. As protein: CASSNDRPNEKLFF.

V gene TRBV7-9 combines with J gene TRBJ1-5; 10 positions match TRBD1. The germline gives CDR1 SEHNR, CDR2 FQNEAQ (reference sequence). The CDR3 covers 14 residues. The V gene end was trimmed by 5 bases and the J gene end by 7 bases; junction bases not matched to a gene: 5. CDR3 nucleotides: TGTGCCAGCAGCATGACAGGGGGCTTGCAGCCCCAGCATTTT. Its protein is CASSMTGGLQPQHF.

This clone appeared a single time. The V gene is TRBV30, the J gene TRBJ1-4; 7 nucleotides match TRBD1. The V gene's germline CDR1 is GTSNPN and CDR2 SVGIG (reference sequence). Losses at the gene ends were 2 bases for V and 0 bases for J; bases not matched to a gene: 3. The CDR3 is made up of 15 amino acids. CDR3 amino acids: CAWSSTGATNEKLFF. The CDR3 nucleotides read TGTGCCTGGAGTTCTACAGGGGCAACTAATGAAAAACTGTTTTTT.

The chain joins TRBV27 to TRBJ2-1; TRBD1 agrees at 8 bases. Germline trimming cut 3 bases from V and 8 bases from J; bases unmatched to any gene: 9. The CDR3 extends over 15 amino acids. In germline, CDR1 is MNHEY, CDR2 SMNVEV (reference sequence). CDR3 in DNA: TGTGCCAGCAGTTTGCCCGGGACAGGAGGGCATGAGCAGTTCTTC. This codes for CASSLPGTGGHEQFF.

This sequence joins TRBV28 and TRBJ2-4; D gene uncertain. V lost 3 bases and J lost 0, with 15 bases in between. The CDR3 is 17 amino acids. Germline assignment: CDR1 MDHEN and CDR2 SYDVKM. The CDR3 region is CASSFEEGPVAKNIQYF. Written as DNA, the CDR3 is TGTGCCAGCAGTTTTGAAGAAGGCCCAGTAGCCAAAAACATTCAGTACTTC. Complete variable domain (other parts from reference TRBV28 and TRBJ2-4): DVKVTQSSRYLVKRTGEKVFLECVQDMDHENMFWYRQDPGLGLRLIYFSYDVKMKEKGDIPEGYSVSREKKERFSLILESASTNQTSMYLCASSFEEGPVAKNIQYFGAGTRLSVL.

V gene TRBV10-1 combines with J gene TRBJ2-3, with a weak D call TRBD2 (6 bases). Per germline, CDR1 WNHNN and CDR2 SYGVQD (reference sequence). V shed 7 bases and J shed 6 bases, with 17 bases lying between them. The CDR3 has 14 residues. The CDR3 spells CASTTLATTDTQYF. The CDR3 DNA is TGCGCCAGCACCACACTAGCCACAACGGATACGCAGTATTTT.

This clone was detected once. This sequence joins TRBV4-3 and TRBJ2-7, with D possibly TRBD1 on 6 matching bases. Trimming cost V 5 bases and J 5 bases, with 22 bases left between them. Germline-derived CDR1 and CDR2 are LGHNA and YSLEER. CDR3 length: 16 residues. The CDR3 bases are TGCGCCAGCAGCTCCCACGGGACACCCCTTGCTGACGAGCAGTACTTC. Its translation is CASSSHGTPLADEQYF.

The chain recombines TRBV9 with TRBJ2-1; the D gene could be TRBD1 or TRBD2 (5 bases each). Trimming stripped 2 bases from V and 4 bases from J, with 16 bases between. Germline V lookup: CDR1 SGDLS, CDR2 YYNGEE. The CDR3 loop spans 16 amino acids. The CDR3 DNA follows: TGTGCCAGCAGCGTCGATGGTGGGACGGGGTACAATGAGCAGTTCTTC. Translating gives CASSVDGGTGYNEQFF.

The rearrangement joins TRBV19 to TRBJ2-1; 7 bases match TRBD1. Germline V lookup: CDR1 LNHDA, CDR2 SQIVND (reference sequence). V gave up 3 bases and J gave up 4 bases; unmatched junction bases: 3. CDR3 size: 14 residues. CDR3 sequence: CASSILDRYNEQFF. For the CDR3, the DNA is TGTGCCAGTAGTATCCTGGACAGGTACAATGAGCAGTTCTTC.

The CDR3 nucleotides read TGTGCTAGTGGTTTCGATAGCTCTGAAGCTTTCTTT. It encodes CASGFDSSEAFF. The J gene is TRBJ1-1, the V gene TRBV12-5; D call uncertain. Germline assignment: CDR1 LGHNT and CDR2 FRNRAP. Between the trimmed V and J ends, which lost 3 bases and 6 bases, there was a span of 8 bases. The length of the CDR3 is 12 residues. Full variable domain (outside the CDR3, taken from reference TRBV12-5 and TRBJ1-1): DARVTQTPRHKVTEMGQEVTMRCQPILGHNTVFWYRQTMMQGLELLAYFRNRAPLDDSGMPKDRFSAEMPDATLATLKIQPSEPRDSAVYFCASGFDSSEAFFGQGTRLTVV.

The CDR3 loop reads CASIGNTEAFF. The CDR3 nucleotides are TGCGCCAGTATAGGGAACACTGAAGCTTTCTTT. The chain couples TRBV10-2 to TRBJ1-1; D call uncertain. The CDR3 has 11 amino acids. The V gene's germline CDR1 is WSHSY and CDR2 SAAADI. V was clipped by 9 bases and J by 1 base, with 6 bases between them.